This TCR beta chain was recovered during a study of T-cell memory formation after mild COVID-19 (dated by TCRdb to the early 2020s). Concerning the study at large: TCR sequence clusters from the two donors were found to be largely donor specific. In a couple of donors, T-cell clones that expanded and contracted after mild COVID-19 were followed by sequencing TCRalpha and TCRbeta repertoires longitudinally. Two young, previously healthy adult volunteers made up the cohort, one male and one female. General conclusions and limits of the study: Some responding clones were detected in pre-infection memory, which suggested that pre-existing cross-reactive memory T cells had joined the SARS-CoV-2 response. Whether the second-wave clones peaking on day 37 were SARS-CoV-2 specific was not confirmed. The study included only two mild cases, and larger cohorts that include severe cases with pre-infection samples were judged to be necessary. Contracting CD4+ clones were located mainly in the CM and EM memory subsets, whereas CD8+ clones were found to be enriched in EMRA. Balanced CD4/CD8 phenotypes were observed for clones contracting from day 15 to 85, whereas a bias towards CD4+ was observed for a second wave of clones expanding from day 15 to 37.

This clonotype was seen only a few times. The target of this receptor is not known. Base-call qualities are not available, and no considerably larger clone is one nucleotide away. Ficoll-Paque density gradient centrifugation was the method used to isolate PBMCs. The sequencing machine was an Illumina NovaSeq 6000. TCRalpha and TCRbeta cDNA libraries were constructed by 5'RACE with constant-segment primers, with sample barcodes and unique molecular identifiers being introduced. RNA was extracted from every sample with Trizol reagent. Library amplification was performed in two PCR steps, and a second sample barcode and Illumina TruSeq adapters were introduced in the second step. The libraries were sequenced on an Illumina NovaSeq using 2 x 150 bp paired-end reads. Per the authors' processing: With migec v1.2.7, reads were demultiplexed and then collapsed into UMI-guided consensus sequences. Using mixcr v2.1.11, the UMI consensuses were aligned to TRA and TRB V and J templates and assembled into clonotypes. A clonotype was counted as expanded or contracted only when both edgeR and NoisET called the clonotype significant, with the noise models trained on biological replicates. edgeR calls used a false discovery rate-adjusted p below 0.01 and a log2 fold-change threshold of 1. As an exploratory analysis of dynamics, max-normalized trajectories of the 1000 most abundant clonotypes were examined with PCA combined with hierarchical clustering. Separately sequenced CD4+ and CD8+ repertoires were used to assign the CD4 or CD8 phenotype of responding clones. The public reads were quality trimmed at Q25 with fastp and then assembled into clones with MiXCR by TCRdb, keeping productive beta chains. Rows are combined by CDR3 protein, so each entry shows the most common genes and DNA. TCRdb's processing, not the authors', yielded these V and J calls. Here the sample has around 220,000 distinct CDR3 sequences; around 15% occur a single time. Approximately 3.5% of the sample is taken by the ten largest.

The specimen sequenced was PBMCs or a T cell subset sorted from them (not recorded which). The TCR sequence derives from a man between 18 and 35 years old who had mild COVID-19 (a few samples of this study predate the infection). The sample titles of this study are shuffled in the database, so cell type and time point are left out; the donor was told from shared clones.

The encoded CDR3 is CSGERDQNTEAFF. The DNA sequence is TGCAGCGGTGAGCGGGACCAGAACACTGAAGCTTTCTTT. Recombination linked TRBV29-1 to TRBJ1-1; possibly the D gene is TRBD1, per 5 matching bases. The germline V gene yields SQVTM for CDR1 and ANQGSEA for CDR2. At the junction V is shortened by 7 bases and J by 1 base, with 13 bases in between. The CDR3 runs 13 residues from the cysteine to the phenylalanine. The CDR3 DNA has 39 bases and is translated from base 1.